One sample yielded the 10 T cell receptor beta chains listed below, sequenced in a study of shared clonotypes between healthy human individuals. Measured with immunoSEQ multiplex PCR; TCRdb has only the in-frame clones, and not every one. Of about 1 million clones in the sample, 70% to 80% were seen once. Sequenced input: memory CD4+ T cells sorted from blood. As for subset: CD45RA-negative fraction. The source is a man between 18 and 29 years old in good health.

The chain recombines TRBV14 with TRBJ1-3, with 8 bases that match TRBD1. V lost 4 bases and J lost 3; bases outside the gene matches: 8. There are 16 residues in the CDR3. Germline CDR1 is SGHDN and CDR2 is FVKESK. CDR3 nucleotide sequence: TGTGCCAGCAGCCCTATGACAGGGGAAAATGGAAACACCATATATTTT. Encoded protein: CASSPMTGENGNTIYF.

The chain employs TRBV7-2 and TRBJ1-5; D uncertain. Germline V lookup: CDR1 SGHTA, CDR2 FQGNSA. The V gene lost 2 bases and the J gene lost 4 bases, with 12 bases spanning the gap. The CDR3 is 15 residues long. The CDR3 loop reads CASSLSGLGNQPQHF. CDR3 in DNA: TGTGCCAGCAGCTTATCGGGTCTCGGGAATCAGCCCCAGCATTTT.

On this clone itself: This sample also contains other DNA sequences that code for the same CDR3. This chain connects TRBV7-9 to TRBJ1-2; D unresolved. The CDR3 length is 12 residues. The ends were cut back, 6 bases at V and 2 bases at J, with 7 bases in the middle. The germline V gene encodes CDR1 SEHNR and CDR2 FQNEAQ (reference sequence). The DNA of the CDR3 is TGTGCCAGCAGTGGTGAGAACTATGGCTACACCTTC. Translated: CASSGENYGYTF.

V and J are TRBV2 and TRBJ2-3; 9 bases line up with TRBD1. The J segment lost 3 bases and the V segment lost 7 bases, leaving 8 bases of the junction unmatched. Germline assignment: CDR1 SNHLY and CDR2 FYNNEI. This CDR3 comprises 15 residues. The CDR3 DNA reads as TGTGCCAGCACAAGGGGGACAGGGAGGACAGATACGCAGTATTTT. As protein: CASTRGTGRTDTQYF.

The rearrangement links TRBV10-2 to TRBJ1-5, with 12 bases aligning to TRBD1. V was pared by 6 bases and J by 2 bases, with 8 bases of the junction left unmatched. This CDR3 is 17 amino acids long. Germline assignment: CDR1 WSHSY and CDR2 SAAADI. The CDR3 is CASSAGTGGFGNQPQHF. For the CDR3, the DNA is TGCGCCAGCAGCGCCGGGACAGGGGGCTTCGGCAATCAGCCCCAGCATTTT.

The chain carries TRBV5-4 and TRBJ2-3, with D hard to call. Germline V gene sequence: CDR1 SGHNT, CDR2 YYREEE (reference sequence). The CDR3 runs 13 residues. The V and J ends lost 4 bases and 4 bases respectively, with 10 bases between them. CDR3 sequence: CASSGRLADTQYF. CDR3 coding DNA: TGTGCCAGCAGCGGTCGACTTGCAGATACGCAGTATTTT.

The chain is built from TRBV5-5 and TRBJ1-1; D remains ambiguous. The V and J ends lost 1 base and 3 bases respectively, with 7 bases between them. The CDR3 sequence is 13 residues long. Germline V gene lookup returns CDR1 SGHKS and CDR2 YYEKEE (reference sequence). In DNA form, the CDR3 reads TGTGCCAGCAGCTTGCTACCGCACACTGAAGCTTTCTTT. This sequence encodes CASSLLPHTEAFF.

The V gene is TRBV6-6, the J gene TRBJ2-5, with TRBD2 matching 8 bases. The ends lost 4 bases at V and 5 bases at J; junction bases unmatched: 9. The CDR3 has 15 residues. Germline V CDR1 and CDR2: MNHNY, SVGAGI (reference sequence). The DNA for the CDR3 is TGTGCCAGCAGTTCTTTCGGGGGGGCAGGGGAGACCCAGTACTTC. It specifies CASSSFGGAGETQYF.

This clone showed up just a few times. The chain is built from TRBV21-1 and TRBJ1-1; the table assigns TRBD1, which was not confirmed against the DNA. TRBV21-1 represents a pseudogene. This CDR3 region has 13 residues. The CDR3 DNA sequence: TGTGCCAGCAGCGTACAGGGACAGGGTGAAGCTTTCTTT. Translated: CASSVQGQGEAFF.

This rearrangement joins TRBV23-1 to TRBJ2-7, with D possibly TRBD1 on 6 matching bases. TRBV23-1 falls under the ORF class, with uncertain function. V lost 1 base and J 2 bases, leaving 18 bases between the germline ends. The CDR3 covers 17 residues. The CDR3, as DNA: TGCGCCAGCAGTCAATATAACTGGGACACCTCTACCTACGAGCAGTACTTC. Protein: CASSQYNWDTSTYEQYF.